The 9 T cell receptor beta chains listed next were all sequenced from one sample in a study of blood T cells in healthy people across ages. With a J-beta primer mix and a sample-barcoded 5' primer, a second PCR ran roughly 6 to 11 cycles. TCRdb fed the 5' RACE reads into MiXCR, producing one record per CDR3 protein. The repertoire holds more than 1.4 million distinct CDR3 sequences, with roughly 45% as singletons. The sample consisted of blood. All receptors derive from a woman under 30 in good health.

The rearrangement links TRBV6-5 to TRBJ1-2; tentatively, D is TRBD1 (5 bases). The CDR3 runs 13 residues. Germline CDR1 MNHEY, CDR2 SVGAGI. The germline V and J ends were trimmed by 0 bases and 7 bases, with 9 bases remaining between them. The CDR3 bases are TGTGCCAGCAGTTACTCGACAGCCGGTGGCTACACCTTC. Amino acids: CASSYSTAGGYTF.

On this clonotype: One end of the junction is discordant with germline, which a read error may explain. The chain uses TRBV20-1 and TRBJ2-6; D is tentatively TRBD1 or TRBD2 (5 bases each). The CDR3 covers 15 residues. From germline, CDR1 is DFQATT and CDR2 SNEGSKA (reference sequence). The CDR3: CSASTPGSGANVMTF. The CDR3 nucleotides read TGCAGTGCTAGCACCCCGGGGTCTGGGGCCAACGTCATGACTTTC.

The chain has TRBV10-3 and TRBJ1-1, with D perhaps matching TRBD1 (6 bases). Trimming cost V 3 bases and J 8 bases, with 16 bases left between them. This CDR3 contains 14 residues. CDR1 is ENHRY, CDR2 SYGVKD, per germline. The CDR3, as DNA: TGTGCCATCAGTGAAACGGCGGGCCAGGGGGAAGCTTTCTTT. It yields the protein CAISETAGQGEAFF.

This clonotype appeared a few times. The chain is built from TRBV20-1 and TRBJ2-1, with TRBD2 matching over 9 bases. Germline V lookup: CDR1 DFQATT, CDR2 SNEGSKA (reference sequence). J was trimmed by 7 bases and V by 3 bases; bases with no gene match: 16. This CDR3 comprises 17 residues. DNA of the CDR3: TGCAGTGCTAGCCCTCCGGAGCGCGCGGGAGGGCGGAATGAGCAGTTCTTC. Translated: CSASPPERAGGRNEQFF.

The V call is TRBV5-1, the J call TRBJ1-2, with D perhaps TRBD1 (6 bases). CDR1 SGHRS and CDR2 YFSETQ come from the germline V gene. This CDR3 comprises 16 residues. V shed 0 bases and J shed 4 bases, with 16 bases lying between them. In nucleotides, the CDR3 is TGCGCCAGCAGCTTGGTGGAGGGGGGCTTACCCTATGGCTACACCTTC. This codes for CASSLVEGGLPYGYTF.

This chain joins TRBV27 and TRBJ2-3; TRBD2 might be the D (6 bases). Germline-derived CDR1 and CDR2 are MNHEY and SMNVEV (reference sequence). The CDR3 has 17 amino acids. Trimming removed 3 bases from V and 2 bases from J, with 18 bases in between. CDR3 sequence reads: CASSFRGDGDYTDTQYF. CDR3 sequence (DNA): TGTGCCAGCAGTTTCCGCGGGGATGGGGATTACACAGATACGCAGTATTTT.

The chain is built from TRBV6-1 and TRBJ2-7; tentative D call: TRBD1 (6 bases). The CDR3 is made up of 14 amino acids. V dropped 2 bases and J dropped 2 bases, with 10 bases sitting between them. Per the germline V gene, CDR1 is MNHNS and CDR2 is SASEGT. The CDR3 DNA is TGTGCCAGCAGTGAAAGCAGGGGTCCCTACGAGCAGTACTTC. Amino acids: CASSESRGPYEQYF.

This clonotype was recorded once. The chain is built from TRBV6-1 and TRBJ1-3; D is uncertain. The CDR3 extends over 14 amino acids. In germline, CDR1 is MNHNS, CDR2 SASEGT. The V end lost 11 bases, the J end lost 3 bases, and 17 bases lay between the germline ends. DNA for the CDR3: TGTGCCGCAATTGGGATGCTAGGTGGAAACACCATATATTTT. Translating gives CAAIGMLGGNTIYF.

This chain connects TRBV7-2 to TRBJ2-7; D might be TRBD1 or TRBD2, each matching 6 bases. Germline loops: CDR1 SGHTA, CDR2 FQGNSA. V shed 2 bases and J shed 6 bases, with 17 bases lying between them. This CDR3 contains 15 residues. CDR3 protein: CASSLNLAWGREQYF. CDR3 DNA: TGTGCCAGCAGCTTAAATCTAGCGTGGGGGCGCGAGCAGTACTTC. Looking up the rest from reference TRBV7-2 and TRBJ2-7 gives the full variable domain: GAGVSQSPSNKVTEKGKDVELRCDPISGHTALYWYRQSLGQGLEFLIYFQGNSAPDKSGLPSDRFSAERTGGSVSTLTIQRTQQEDSAVYLCASSLNLAWGREQYFGPGTRLTVT.